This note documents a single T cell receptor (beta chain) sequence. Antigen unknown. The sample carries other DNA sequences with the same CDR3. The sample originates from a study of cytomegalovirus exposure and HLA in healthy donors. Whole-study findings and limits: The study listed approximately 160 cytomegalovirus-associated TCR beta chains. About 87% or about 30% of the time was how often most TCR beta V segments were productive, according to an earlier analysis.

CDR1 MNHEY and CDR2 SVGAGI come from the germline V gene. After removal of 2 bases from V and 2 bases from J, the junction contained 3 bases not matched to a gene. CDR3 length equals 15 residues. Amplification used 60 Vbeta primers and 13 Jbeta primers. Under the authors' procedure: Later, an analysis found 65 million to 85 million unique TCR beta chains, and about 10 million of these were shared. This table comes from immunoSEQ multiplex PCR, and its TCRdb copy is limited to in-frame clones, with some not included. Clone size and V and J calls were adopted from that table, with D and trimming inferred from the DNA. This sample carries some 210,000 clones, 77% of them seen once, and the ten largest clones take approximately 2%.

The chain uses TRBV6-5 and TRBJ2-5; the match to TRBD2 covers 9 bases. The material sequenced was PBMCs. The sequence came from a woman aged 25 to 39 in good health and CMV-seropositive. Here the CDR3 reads CASSYGLAGQETQYF. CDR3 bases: TGTGCCAGCAGTTACGGGCTAGCGGGACAAGAGACCCAGTACTTC.